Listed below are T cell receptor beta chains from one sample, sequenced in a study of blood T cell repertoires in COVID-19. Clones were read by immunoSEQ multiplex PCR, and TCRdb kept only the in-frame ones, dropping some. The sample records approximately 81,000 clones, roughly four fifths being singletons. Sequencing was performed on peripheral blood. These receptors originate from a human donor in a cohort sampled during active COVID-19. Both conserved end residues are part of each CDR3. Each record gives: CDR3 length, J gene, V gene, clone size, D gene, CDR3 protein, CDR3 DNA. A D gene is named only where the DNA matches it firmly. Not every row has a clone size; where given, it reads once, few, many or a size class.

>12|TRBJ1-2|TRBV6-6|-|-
CAGGDGNYGYTF
TGTGCCGGGGGGGACGGCAACTATGGCTACACCTTC
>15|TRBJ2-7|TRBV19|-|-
CASSIAAGQTDEQYF
TGTGCCAGTAGTATAGCTGCGGGACAGACTGACGAGCAGTACTTC
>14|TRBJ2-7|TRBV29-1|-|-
CSARPGTLSYEQYF
TGCAGCGCCAGGCCCGGGACTCTCTCCTACGAGCAGTACTTC
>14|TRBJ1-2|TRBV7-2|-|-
CASSPSEGNYGYTF
TGTGCCAGCAGCCCTAGCGAGGGAAACTATGGCTACACCTTC
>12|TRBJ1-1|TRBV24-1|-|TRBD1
CATSEGRGPAFF
TGTGCCACCAGTGAGGGCAGGGGGCCGGCTTTCTTT
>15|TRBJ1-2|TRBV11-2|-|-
CASSLDQDSFYGYTF
TGTGCCAGCAGCTTAGATCAAGACAGCTTCTATGGCTACACCTTC
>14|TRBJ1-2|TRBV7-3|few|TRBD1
CASSPDRADYGYTF
TGTGCCAGCAGCCCGGACAGGGCTGACTATGGCTACACCTTC
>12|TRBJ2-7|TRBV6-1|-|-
CASSEQVYEQYF
TGTGCCAGCAGTGAACAGGTTTATGAGCAGTACTTC
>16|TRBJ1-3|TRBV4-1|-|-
CASSLHSGRTGNTIYF
TGCGCCAGCAGCCTCCACTCAGGGCGCACGGGAAACACCATATATTTT
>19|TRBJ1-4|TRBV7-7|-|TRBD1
CASSPTGAASVATNEKLFF
TGTGCTAGCAGCCCTACAGGGGCCGCGTCGGTTGCAACTAATGAAAAACTGTTTTTT
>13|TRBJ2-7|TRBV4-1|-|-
CASRPGQNYEQYF
TGCGCCAGCAGACCCGGACAGAACTACGAGCAGTACTTC
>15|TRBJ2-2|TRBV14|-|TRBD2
CASRLTSGGTGELFF
TGTGCCAGCAGACTAACTAGCGGGGGGACCGGGGAGCTGTTTTTT
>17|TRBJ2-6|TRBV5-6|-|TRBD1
CASSGRDRGFGANVLTF
TGTGCCAGCAGCGGCCGGGACAGGGGGTTTGGGGCCAACGTCCTGACTTTC
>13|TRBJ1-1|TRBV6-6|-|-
CASRRTQNTEAFF
TGTGCCAGCAGACGGACACAGAACACTGAAGCTTTCTTT
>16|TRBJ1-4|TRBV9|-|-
CASSTARGATNEKLFF
TGTGCCAGCAGCACCGCCAGGGGCGCAACTAATGAAAAACTGTTTTTT
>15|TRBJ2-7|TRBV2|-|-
CASSEAPGGGYEQYF
TGTGCCAGCAGTGAAGCACCCGGGGGTGGCTACGAGCAGTACTTC
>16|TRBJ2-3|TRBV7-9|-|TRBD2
CASSSLAGGSTDTQYF
TGTGCCAGCAGCTCATTAGCGGGGGGGAGCACAGATACGCAGTATTTT
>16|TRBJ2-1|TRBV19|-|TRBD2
CASSPRGSGGVNEQFF
TGTGCCAGTAGTCCCCGGGGTAGCGGGGGGGTAAATGAGCAGTTCTTC
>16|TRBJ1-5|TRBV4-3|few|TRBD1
CASSQVLRDRNQPQHF
TGCGCCAGCAGCCAAGTATTGAGGGACAGGAATCAGCCCCAGCATTTT
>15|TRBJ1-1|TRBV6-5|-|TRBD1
CASRAGGIGGTEAFF
TGTGCCAGCAGGGCAGGGGGCATAGGTGGCACTGAAGCTTTCTTT
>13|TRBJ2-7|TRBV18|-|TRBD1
CASSFGQASEQYF
TGTGCCAGCTCATTCGGACAGGCTAGCGAGCAGTACTTC
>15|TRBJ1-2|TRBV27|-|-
CASSTDRIPPYGYTF
TGTGCCAGCAGTACAGACAGGATACCTCCTTATGGCTACACCTTC
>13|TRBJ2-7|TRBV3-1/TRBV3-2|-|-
CASSRPTGHEQYF
TGTGCCAGCAGCCGCCCAACAGGACACGAGCAGTACTTC
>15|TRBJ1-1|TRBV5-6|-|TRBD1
CASSWETQGFTEAFF
TGTGCCAGCAGCTGGGAGACACAGGGGTTCACTGAAGCTTTCTTT
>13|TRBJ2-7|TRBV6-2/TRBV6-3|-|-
CASSRVSGGEQYF
TGTGCCAGCAGCCGGGTCTCTGGAGGGGAGCAGTACTTC
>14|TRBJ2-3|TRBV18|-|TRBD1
CASSPQGATDTQYF
TGTGCCAGCTCACCACAGGGGGCAACAGATACGCAGTATTTT
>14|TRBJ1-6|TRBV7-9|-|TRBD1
CASSPGGDNSPLHF
TGTGCCAGCAGCCCAGGGGGTGACAATTCACCCCTCCACTTT
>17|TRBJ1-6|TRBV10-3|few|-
CAISELGTPRRKGSLHF
TGTGCCATCAGTGAGTTAGGGACTCCCCGCCGTAAGGGGTCCCTCCACTTT
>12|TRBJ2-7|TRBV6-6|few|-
CASSSASNEQYF
TGTGCCAGCAGTTCCGCGTCCAACGAGCAGTACTTC
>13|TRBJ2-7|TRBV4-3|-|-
CASSQDRGFEQYF
TGCGCCAGCAGCCAAGATCGCGGGTTCGAGCAGTACTTC
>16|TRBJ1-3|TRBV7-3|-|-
CASSSQGPRSGNTIYF
TGTGCCAGCAGCTCCCAGGGGCCCCGCTCTGGAAACACCATATATTTT
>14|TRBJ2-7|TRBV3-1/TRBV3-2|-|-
CASSQPGISYEQYF
TGTGCCAGCAGCCAACCAGGAATCTCCTACGAGCAGTACTTC
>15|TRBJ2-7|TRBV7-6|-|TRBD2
CASSLASGGDYEQYF
TGTGCCAGCAGCTTAGCCTCTGGGGGGGACTACGAGCAGTACTTC
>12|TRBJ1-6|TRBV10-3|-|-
CAISEPATPLHF
TGTGCCATCAGTGAGCCTGCGACACCCCTCCACTTT
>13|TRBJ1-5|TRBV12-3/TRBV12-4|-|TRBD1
CASRTGGGQPQHF
TGTGCCAGCCGGACAGGGGGAGGCCAGCCCCAGCATTTT
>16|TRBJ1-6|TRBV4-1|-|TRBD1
CASSQDIGQGKITLHF
TGCGCCAGCAGCCAAGATATAGGACAGGGTAAAATAACCCTCCACTTT
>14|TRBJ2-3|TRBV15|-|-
CATSRDFSTDTQYF
TGTGCCACCAGCAGGGACTTCAGCACAGATACGCAGTATTTT
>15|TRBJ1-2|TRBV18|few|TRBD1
CASSEGQGRSYGYTF
TGTGCCAGCTCTGAGGGACAGGGGCGCTCCTATGGCTACACCTTC
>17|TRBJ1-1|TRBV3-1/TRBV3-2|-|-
CASSQPTLGGVVKEAFF
TGTGCCAGCAGCCAACCCACTCTCGGGGGGGTGGTGAAGGAAGCTTTCTTT
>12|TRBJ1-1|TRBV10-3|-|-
CAISEGGTEAFF
TGTGCCATCAGTGAAGGGGGTACCGAAGCTTTCTTT
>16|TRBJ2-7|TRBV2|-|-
CASSDPRGGNSYEQYF
TGTGCCAGCAGTGATCCGAGAGGCGGTAACTCCTACGAGCAGTACTTC
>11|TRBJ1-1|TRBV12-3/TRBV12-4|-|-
CASSSYTEAFF
TGTGCCAGCAGTTCGTACACTGAAGCTTTCTTT
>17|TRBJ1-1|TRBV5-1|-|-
CASSFQGVGRMNTEAFF
TGCGCCAGCAGCTTTCAGGGCGTTGGGCGCATGAACACTGAAGCTTTCTTT
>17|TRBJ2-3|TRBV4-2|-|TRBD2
CASSHRGTTKEGNTQYF
TGTGCCAGCAGCCATAGAGGGACTACCAAAGAGGGGAATACGCAGTATTTT
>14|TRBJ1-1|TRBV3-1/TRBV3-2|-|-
CASSQNAPSGEAFF
TGTGCCAGCAGCCAGAATGCTCCCTCGGGTGAAGCTTTCTTT
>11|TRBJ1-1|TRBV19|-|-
CASSILAEAFF
TGTGCCAGTAGTATTCTAGCTGAAGCTTTCTTT
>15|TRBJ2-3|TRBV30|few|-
CAWSVGTAGADTQYF
TGTGCCTGGAGCGTCGGGACAGCGGGGGCAGATACGCAGTATTTT
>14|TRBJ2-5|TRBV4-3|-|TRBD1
CASSRQQGAETQYF
TGCGCCAGCAGCCGACAACAGGGGGCCGAGACCCAGTACTTC
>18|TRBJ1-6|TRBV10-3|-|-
CAISEAGPPSSYNSPLHF
TGTGCCATCAGTGAAGCGGGACCACCAAGCTCCTATAATTCACCCCTCCACTTT
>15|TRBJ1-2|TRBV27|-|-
CASSPGTSLGYGYTF
TGTGCCAGCAGTCCGGGGACTTCCCTGGGCTATGGCTACACCTTC
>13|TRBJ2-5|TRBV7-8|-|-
CASIASSRETQYF
TGTGCCAGCATAGCCTCCTCCCGAGAGACCCAGTACTTC